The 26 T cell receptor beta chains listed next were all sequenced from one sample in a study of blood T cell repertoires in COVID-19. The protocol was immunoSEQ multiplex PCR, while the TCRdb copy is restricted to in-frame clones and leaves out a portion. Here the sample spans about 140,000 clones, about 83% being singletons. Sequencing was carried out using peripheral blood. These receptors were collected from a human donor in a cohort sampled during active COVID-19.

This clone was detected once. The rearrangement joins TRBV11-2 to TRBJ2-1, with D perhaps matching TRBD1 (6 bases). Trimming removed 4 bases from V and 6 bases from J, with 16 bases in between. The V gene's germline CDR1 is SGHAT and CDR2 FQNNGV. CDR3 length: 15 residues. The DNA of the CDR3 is TGTGCCAGCAGCTCCCAGGGGCCTGTTCCCAATGAGCAGTTCTTC. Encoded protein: CASSSQGPVPNEQFF.

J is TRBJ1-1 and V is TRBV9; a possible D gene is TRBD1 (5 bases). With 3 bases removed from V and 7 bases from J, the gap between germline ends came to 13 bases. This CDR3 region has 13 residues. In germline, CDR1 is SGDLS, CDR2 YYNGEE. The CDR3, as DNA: TGTGCCAGCAGCGGAGCCCCAGGGTTTGAAGCTTTCTTT. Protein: CASSGAPGFEAFF.

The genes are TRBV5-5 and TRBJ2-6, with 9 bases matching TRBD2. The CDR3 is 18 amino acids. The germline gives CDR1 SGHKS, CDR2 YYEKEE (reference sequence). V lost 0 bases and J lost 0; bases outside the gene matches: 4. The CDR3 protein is CASSLEVAGVSGANVLTF. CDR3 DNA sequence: TGTGCCAGCAGCTTGGAGGTAGCGGGAGTCTCTGGGGCCAACGTCCTGACTTTC. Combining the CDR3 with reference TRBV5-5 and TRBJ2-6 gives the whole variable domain DAGVTQSPTHLIKTRGQQVTLRCSPISGHKSVSWYQQVLGQGPQFIFQYYEKEERGRGNFPDRFSARQFPNYSSELNVNALLLGDSALYLCASSLEVAGVSGANVLTFGAGSRLTVL.

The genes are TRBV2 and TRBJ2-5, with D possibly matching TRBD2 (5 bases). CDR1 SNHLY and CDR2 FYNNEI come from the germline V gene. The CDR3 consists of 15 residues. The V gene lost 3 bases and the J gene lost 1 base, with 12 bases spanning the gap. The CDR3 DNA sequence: TGTGCCAGCAGTGATGGTGCGGGCTTCCAAGAGACCCAGTACTTC. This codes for CASSDGAGFQETQYF.

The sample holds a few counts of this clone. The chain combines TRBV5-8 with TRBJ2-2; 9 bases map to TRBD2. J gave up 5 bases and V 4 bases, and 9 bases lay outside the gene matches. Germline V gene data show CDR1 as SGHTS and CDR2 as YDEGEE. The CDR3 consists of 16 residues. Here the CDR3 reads CASSTRAGGWTGELFF. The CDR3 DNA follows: TGTGCCAGCAGCACCAGAGCGGGAGGTTGGACCGGGGAGCTGTTTTTT.

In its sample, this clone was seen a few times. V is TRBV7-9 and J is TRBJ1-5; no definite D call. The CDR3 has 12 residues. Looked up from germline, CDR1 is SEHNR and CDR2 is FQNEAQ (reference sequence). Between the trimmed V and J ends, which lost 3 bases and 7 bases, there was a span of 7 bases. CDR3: CASSFSSQPQHF. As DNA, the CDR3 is TGTGCCAGCAGCTTTAGTTCCCAGCCCCAGCATTTT.

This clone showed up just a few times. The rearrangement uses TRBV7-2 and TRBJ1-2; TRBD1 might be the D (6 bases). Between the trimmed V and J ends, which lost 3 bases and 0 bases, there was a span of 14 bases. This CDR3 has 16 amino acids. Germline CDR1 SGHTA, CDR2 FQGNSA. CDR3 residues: CASSFSRGAANYGYTF. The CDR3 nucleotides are TGTGCCAGCAGCTTTTCCAGGGGCGCTGCTAACTATGGCTACACCTTC.

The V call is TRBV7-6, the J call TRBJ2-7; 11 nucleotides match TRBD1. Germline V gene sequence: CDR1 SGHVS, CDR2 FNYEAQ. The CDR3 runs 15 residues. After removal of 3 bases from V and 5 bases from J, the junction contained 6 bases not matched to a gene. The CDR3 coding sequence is TGTGCCAGCAGCTTTATCGGACAGGGGGCCGACGAGCAGTACTTC. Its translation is CASSFIGQGADEQYF.

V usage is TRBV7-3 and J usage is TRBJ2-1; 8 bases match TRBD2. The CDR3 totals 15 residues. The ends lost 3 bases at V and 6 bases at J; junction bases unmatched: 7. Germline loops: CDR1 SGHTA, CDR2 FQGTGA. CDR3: CASSFLSGSGNEQFF. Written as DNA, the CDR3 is TGTGCCAGCAGCTTCCTCAGCGGGAGTGGCAATGAGCAGTTCTTC.

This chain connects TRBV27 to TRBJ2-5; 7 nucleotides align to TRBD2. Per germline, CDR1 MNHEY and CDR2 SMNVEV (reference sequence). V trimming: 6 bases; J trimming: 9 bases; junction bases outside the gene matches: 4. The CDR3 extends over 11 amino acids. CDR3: CASSSAGAQYF. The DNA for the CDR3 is TGTGCCAGCAGCTCCGCGGGGGCCCAGTACTTC.

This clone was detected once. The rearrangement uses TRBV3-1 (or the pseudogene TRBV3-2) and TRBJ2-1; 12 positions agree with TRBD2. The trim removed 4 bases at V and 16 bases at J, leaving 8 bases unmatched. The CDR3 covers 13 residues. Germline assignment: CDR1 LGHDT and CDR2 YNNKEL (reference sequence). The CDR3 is CASSPLTSGSKFF. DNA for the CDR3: TGTGCCAGCAGCCCGCTGACTAGCGGGAGCAAATTCTTC.

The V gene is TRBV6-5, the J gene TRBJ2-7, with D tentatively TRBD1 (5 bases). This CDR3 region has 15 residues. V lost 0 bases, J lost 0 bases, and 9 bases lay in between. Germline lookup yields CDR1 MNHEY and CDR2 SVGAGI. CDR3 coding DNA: TGTGCCAGCAGTTACTCTCTCGACAGCTCCTACGAGCAGTACTTC. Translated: CASSYSLDSSYEQYF.

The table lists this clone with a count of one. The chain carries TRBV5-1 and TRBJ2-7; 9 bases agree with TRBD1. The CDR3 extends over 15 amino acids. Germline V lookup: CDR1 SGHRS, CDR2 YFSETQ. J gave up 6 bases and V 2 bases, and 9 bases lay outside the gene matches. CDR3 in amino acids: CASSFQAGQGTEQYF. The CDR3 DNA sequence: TGCGCCAGCAGCTTCCAAGCGGGACAGGGCACCGAGCAGTACTTC.

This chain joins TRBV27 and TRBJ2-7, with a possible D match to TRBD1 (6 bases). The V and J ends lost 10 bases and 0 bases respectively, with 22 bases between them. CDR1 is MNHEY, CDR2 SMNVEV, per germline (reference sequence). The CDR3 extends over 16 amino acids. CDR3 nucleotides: TGTGCCACACAAAAACCGGGACACCCCGGCTCCTACGAGCAGTACTTC. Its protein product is CATQKPGHPGSYEQYF.

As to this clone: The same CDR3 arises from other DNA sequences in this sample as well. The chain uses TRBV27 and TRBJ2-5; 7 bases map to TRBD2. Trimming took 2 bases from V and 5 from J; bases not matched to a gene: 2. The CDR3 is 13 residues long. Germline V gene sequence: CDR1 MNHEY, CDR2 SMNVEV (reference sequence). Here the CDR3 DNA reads TGTGCCAGCAGTTTAAGGGGAGGGGAGACCCAGTACTTC. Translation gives CASSLRGGETQYF.

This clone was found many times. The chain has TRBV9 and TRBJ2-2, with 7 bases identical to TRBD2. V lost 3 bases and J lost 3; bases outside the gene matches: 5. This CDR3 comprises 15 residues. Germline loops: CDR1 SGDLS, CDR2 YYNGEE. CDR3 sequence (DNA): TGTGCCAGCAGCGGCCAGCGGGAAGACACCGGGGAGCTGTTTTTT. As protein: CASSGQREDTGELFF.

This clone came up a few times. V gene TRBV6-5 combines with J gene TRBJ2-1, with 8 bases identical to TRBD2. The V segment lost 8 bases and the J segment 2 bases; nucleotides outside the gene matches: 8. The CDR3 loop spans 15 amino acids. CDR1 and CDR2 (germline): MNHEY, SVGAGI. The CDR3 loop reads CASSDQAGAYNEQFF. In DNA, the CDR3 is TGTGCCAGCTCGGATCAAGCGGGAGCCTACAATGAGCAGTTCTTC.

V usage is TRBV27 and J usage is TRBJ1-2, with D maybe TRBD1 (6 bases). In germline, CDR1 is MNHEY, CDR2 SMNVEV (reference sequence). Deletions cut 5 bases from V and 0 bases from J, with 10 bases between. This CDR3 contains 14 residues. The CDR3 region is CASSVHRANYGYTF. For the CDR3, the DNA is TGTGCCAGCAGTGTACACAGGGCTAACTATGGCTACACCTTC.

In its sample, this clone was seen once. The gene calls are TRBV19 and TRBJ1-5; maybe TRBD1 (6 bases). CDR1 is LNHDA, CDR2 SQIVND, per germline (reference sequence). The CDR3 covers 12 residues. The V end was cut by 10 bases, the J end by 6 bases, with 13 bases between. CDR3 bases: TGTGCCACCGACAGGACGGGTCAGCCCCAGCATTTT. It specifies CATDRTGQPQHF.

The CDR3 sequence: CASSVGTGSSTDTQYF. The CDR3 nucleotides read TGTGCCAGCAGCGTAGGGACAGGGAGTAGCACAGATACGCAGTATTTT. The chain carries TRBV9 and TRBJ2-3; 8 bases are shared with TRBD1. Germline V gives CDR1 SGDLS, CDR2 YYNGEE. The CDR3 has 16 residues. Trimming at V came to 0 bases and at J to 0 bases, leaving 3 bases not matched to a gene.

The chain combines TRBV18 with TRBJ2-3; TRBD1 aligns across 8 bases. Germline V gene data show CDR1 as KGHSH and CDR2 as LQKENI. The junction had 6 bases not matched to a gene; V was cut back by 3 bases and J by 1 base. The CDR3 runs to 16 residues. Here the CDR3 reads CASSPGQGVGTDTQYF. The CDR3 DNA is TGTGCCAGCTCACCCGGACAGGGAGTAGGCACAGATACGCAGTATTTT.

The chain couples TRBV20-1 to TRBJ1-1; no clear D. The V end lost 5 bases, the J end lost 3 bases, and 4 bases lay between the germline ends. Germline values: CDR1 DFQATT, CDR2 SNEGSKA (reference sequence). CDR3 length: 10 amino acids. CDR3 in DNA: TGCAGTGCTGCGCACACTGAAGCTTTCTTT. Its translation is CSAAHTEAFF.

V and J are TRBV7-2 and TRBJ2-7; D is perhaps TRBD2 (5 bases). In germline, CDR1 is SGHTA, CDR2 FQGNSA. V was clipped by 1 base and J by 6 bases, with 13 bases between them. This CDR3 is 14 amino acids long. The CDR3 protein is CASSLDRTAGEQYF. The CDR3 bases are TGTGCCAGCAGCTTAGATCGGACGGCGGGCGAGCAGTACTTC.

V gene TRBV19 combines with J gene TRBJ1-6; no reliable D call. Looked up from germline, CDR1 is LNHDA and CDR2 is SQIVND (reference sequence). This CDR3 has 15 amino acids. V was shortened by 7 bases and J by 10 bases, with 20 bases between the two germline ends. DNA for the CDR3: TGTGCCAGTAAGGGAGAGGGCAGAATACGGTCACCCCTCCACTTT. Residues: CASKGEGRIRSPLHF.

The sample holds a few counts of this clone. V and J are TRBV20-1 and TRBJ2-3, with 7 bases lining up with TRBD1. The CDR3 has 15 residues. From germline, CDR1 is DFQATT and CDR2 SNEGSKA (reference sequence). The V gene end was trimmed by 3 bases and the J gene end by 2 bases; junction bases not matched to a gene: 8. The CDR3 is CSASHRDRFTDTQYF. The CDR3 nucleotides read TGCAGTGCTAGTCACCGGGACAGATTCACAGATACGCAGTATTTT.

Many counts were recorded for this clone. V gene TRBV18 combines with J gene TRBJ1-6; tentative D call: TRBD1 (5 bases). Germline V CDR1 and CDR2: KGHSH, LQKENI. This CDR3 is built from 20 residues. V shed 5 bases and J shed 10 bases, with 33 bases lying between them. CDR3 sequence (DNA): TGTGCCAGCTCAAGCTGGGGACTCAGGAGAGATCTGTTAGTCGGGTCACCCCTCCACTTT. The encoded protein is CASSSWGLRRDLLVGSPLHF.